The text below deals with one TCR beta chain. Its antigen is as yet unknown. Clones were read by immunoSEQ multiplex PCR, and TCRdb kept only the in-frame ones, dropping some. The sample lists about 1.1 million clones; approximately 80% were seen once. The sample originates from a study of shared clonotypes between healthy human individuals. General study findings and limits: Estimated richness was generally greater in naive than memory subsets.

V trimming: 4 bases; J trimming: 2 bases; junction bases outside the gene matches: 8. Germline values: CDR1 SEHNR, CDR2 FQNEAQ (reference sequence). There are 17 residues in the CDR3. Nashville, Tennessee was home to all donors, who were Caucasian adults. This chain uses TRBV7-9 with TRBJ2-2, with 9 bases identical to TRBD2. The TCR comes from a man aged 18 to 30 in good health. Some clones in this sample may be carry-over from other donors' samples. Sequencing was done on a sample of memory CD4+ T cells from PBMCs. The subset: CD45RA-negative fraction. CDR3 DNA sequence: TGTGCCAGCAGCTCGCTTAGCGGGAGAAGTAACACCGGGGAGCTGTTTTTT. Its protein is CASSSLSGRSNTGELFF.